This is a list of T cell receptor beta chains from one sample in a study of T cells in Graves' hyperthyroidism and ophthalmopathy. TCRdb re-analysed the multiplex PCR reads in MiXCR, keeping a single row per CDR3 protein. This table has hundreds of thousands of distinct CDR3 sequences, over 35% appearing once. The specimen sequenced was blood. The receptor set was obtained from a young man with Graves' hyperthyroidism. The CDR3 runs from the conserved cysteine through the conserved F or W. A D gene is named only where the DNA matches it firmly. Part of the rows lack a size; the others show once, few, many or a class for expanded clones.

cdr3_aa cdr3_nt v_call d_call clone_size j_call
CSAGDRDTEAFF TGCAGTGCTGGAGATAGGGACACTGAAGCTTTCTTT TRBV20-1 NA NA TRBJ1-1
CASSSGQSSYNSPLHF TGTGCCAGCAGTTCTGGACAGAGCTCCTATAATTCACCCCTCCACTTT TRBV2 NA many TRBJ1-6
CSVEVPGGGYTF TGCAGCGTTGAAGTCCCGGGGGGTGGCTACACCTTC TRBV29-1 NA NA TRBJ1-2
CASIFQGFGETQYF TGTGCCAGCATATTCCAGGGGTTTGGGGAGACCCAGTACTTC TRBV2 NA many TRBJ2-5
CASSQGAGGADYGYTF TGTGCCAGCAGCCAAGGGGCCGGGGGCGCGGACTATGGCTACACCTTC TRBV25-1 NA NA TRBJ1-2
CASSQGGQGIYEQYF TGTGCCAGCAGCCAAGGAGGGCAGGGTATCTACGAGCAGTACTTC TRBV7-2 NA NA TRBJ2-7
CASRLVQGGKDEQYF TGTGCCAGCAGACTAGTCCAGGGGGGAAAGGACGAGCAGTACTTC TRBV7-2 NA once TRBJ2-7
CASSLSGFNYGYTF TGTGCCAGCAGTTTAAGCGGATTTAACTATGGCTACACCTTC TRBV12-3/TRBV12-4 NA NA TRBJ1-2
CASSSDRNNEKLFF TGTGCCAGCAGCTCGGACAGGAATAATGAAAAACTGTTTTTT TRBV7-8 TRBD1 many TRBJ1-4
CASSHRLAGVGETQYF TGTGCCAGCAGCCACAGACTAGCGGGAGTCGGAGAGACCCAGTACTTC TRBV14 TRBD2 NA TRBJ2-5
CASSPEWGYGYTF TGTGCCAGCAGCCCAGAATGGGGCTATGGCTACACCTTC TRBV2 NA NA TRBJ1-2
CASSLNTGKQETQYF TGTGCCAGCAGCTTAAATACAGGCAAGCAAGAGACCCAGTACTTC TRBV7-3 NA NA TRBJ2-5
CASSSLGQGGQPQHF TGTGCCAGCAGCTCCTTAGGACAGGGAGGTCAGCCCCAGCATTTT TRBV7-2 TRBD1 NA TRBJ1-5
CSARGGEGGGYTF TGCAGTGCTAGAGGGGGGGAGGGGGGCGGCTACACCTTC TRBV20-1 NA NA TRBJ1-2
CSHSEDEGFGYTF TGCAGCCACTCGGAAGATGAGGGCTTCGGCTACACCTTC TRBV29-1 NA NA TRBJ1-2
CASSLFRGGGTEAFF TGTGCCAGCAGCTTGTTTCGTGGGGGAGGCACTGAAGCTTTCTTT TRBV5-1 NA NA TRBJ1-1
CASSPTERSEAFF TGTGCCAGCAGCCCCACCGAAAGGTCTGAAGCTTTCTTT TRBV2 NA NA TRBJ1-1
CATSWTGAYGYTF TGTGCCACCAGTTGGACAGGGGCCTATGGCTACACCTTC TRBV24-1 TRBD1 few TRBJ1-2
CASRGLTGYGYTF TGTGCCAGCAGGGGGCTAACCGGCTATGGCTACACCTTC TRBV2 NA many TRBJ1-2
CASRRVPPNTEAFF TGTGCCAGCAGGAGAGTTCCCCCGAACACTGAAGCTTTCTTT TRBV7-2 NA NA TRBJ1-1
CASSFTGQANSPQHF TGTGCCAGCAGCTTTACGGGACAGGCGAATTCACCCCAGCATTTT TRBV7-9 TRBD1 NA TRBJ1-5
CASSLGPLSSYEQYF TGTGCCAGCAGCTTAGGTCCCCTTAGCTCCTACGAGCAGTACTTC TRBV7-2 NA medium-sized TRBJ2-7
CASSFKVADTQYF TGTGCCAGCAGCTTTAAGGTGGCAGATACGCAGTATTTT TRBV7-6 NA NA TRBJ2-3
CASRRPQRNQPQHF TGTGCCAGCAGACGTCCTCAAAGGAATCAGCCCCAGCATTTT TRBV12-3/TRBV12-4 NA few TRBJ1-5
CSATERGLAGGETQYF TGCAGTGCTACGGAGAGGGGCCTAGCGGGGGGCGAGACCCAGTACTTC TRBV20-1 TRBD2 NA TRBJ2-5
CASSLTASYEQYF TGTGCCAGCAGCTTAACAGCGTCCTACGAGCAGTACTTC TRBV7-9 NA many TRBJ2-7
CASSPTSGSAETQYF TGTGCCAGCAGCCCAACTAGCGGGAGCGCGGAGACCCAGTACTTC TRBV7-9 TRBD2 many TRBJ2-5
CASSPRGDQAAFF TGTGCCAGCAGCCCCCGGGGCGACCAGGCGGCTTTCTTT TRBV6-5 NA NA TRBJ1-1
CASSEGFYQPQHF TGCGCCAGCAGTGAGGGGTTCTATCAGCCCCAGCATTTT TRBV10-2 NA NA TRBJ1-5
CASSPGTGGPETQYF TGTGCTAGCAGCCCAGGGACGGGAGGGCCGGAGACCCAGTACTTC TRBV7-7 TRBD2 many TRBJ2-5
CASSYFLGERDYGYTF TGTGCCAGCAGTTACTTTCTTGGGGAAAGGGACTATGGCTACACCTTC TRBV6-5 NA NA TRBJ1-2
CATRPPLGNQPQHF TGTGCCACCCGACCCCCCCTTGGAAATCAGCCCCAGCATTTT TRBV27 NA few TRBJ1-5
CASGGQGLDNSPLHF TGTGCTAGTGGGGGACAGGGACTTGATAATTCACCCCTCCACTTT TRBV25-1 TRBD1 NA TRBJ1-6
CASSEAGGTVIHF TGTGCCAGCAGTGAGGCCGGGGGGACTGTAATCCACTTT TRBV2 NA NA TRBJ1-6
CASGRLYTEAFF TGTGCCAGCGGACGGCTGTACACTGAAGCTTTCTTT TRBV10-3 NA once TRBJ1-1
CSARDWGQPDQPQHF TGCAGTGCTAGAGATTGGGGGCAGCCCGATCAGCCCCAGCATTTT TRBV20-1 NA many TRBJ1-5
CASSPAPNQPQHF TGTGCCAGCAGCCCGGCCCCAAATCAGCCCCAGCATTTT TRBV5-8 NA NA TRBJ1-5
CASSPEGQLHSDTEAFF TGCGCCAGCAGTCCTGAGGGACAGCTCCACTCGGACACTGAAGCTTTCTTT TRBV5-1 TRBD1 many TRBJ1-1
CASSVGGTGASMTF TGTGCCAGCAGTGTAGGAGGTACAGGGGCCTCAATGACTTTC TRBV25-1 TRBD1 NA TRBJ2-6
CSARSRGSGELFF TGCAGTGCCCGCAGCCGGGGGTCCGGGGAGCTGTTTTTT TRBV20-1 NA NA TRBJ2-2
CASSLRDRDPTQYF TGTGCCAGCAGCCTCCGGGACAGGGATCCGACCCAGTACTTC TRBV7-9 TRBD1 many TRBJ2-5
CASSDLAGVYEQYF TGTGCCAGCAGTGATCTAGCGGGGGTCTACGAGCAGTACTTC TRBV2 TRBD2 NA TRBJ2-7
CASSFHTGELFF TGTGCCAGTAGTTTCCACACCGGGGAGCTGTTTTTT TRBV19 NA NA TRBJ2-2
CASSFSRVKETQYF TGTGCCAGCAGTTTCTCCAGGGTGAAAGAGACCCAGTACTTC TRBV6-2/TRBV6-3 NA NA TRBJ2-5
CASRFDSNQPQHF TGCGCCAGCAGGTTCGATAGCAATCAGCCCCAGCATTTT TRBV5-1 NA NA TRBJ1-5
CASSLAGTVFF TGTGCCAGCAGCTTGGCGGGCACAGTTTTCTTT TRBV11-2 NA many TRBJ1-1
CAQQGATSEKLFF TGCGCTCAACAGGGGGCGACGAGTGAAAAACTGTTTTTT TRBV10-2 TRBD1 once TRBJ1-4
CASLDRGSGANVLTF TGTGCCAGCCTGGACAGGGGGTCAGGGGCCAACGTCCTGACTTTC TRBV12-3/TRBV12-4 TRBD1 NA TRBJ2-6
CAISPEGRNYGYTF TGTGCCATCAGCCCAGAGGGACGGAACTATGGCTACACCTTC TRBV10-3 NA NA TRBJ1-2
CASSYRDGEKLFF TGTGCCAGCAGTTACCGGGACGGGGAAAAACTGTTTTTT TRBV6-5 NA few TRBJ1-4
CSAYHSRDRDTEAFF TGCAGTGCTTACCACTCCCGGGACAGGGACACTGAAGCTTTCTTT TRBV20-1 TRBD1 few TRBJ1-1
CASRLGDSEQYF TGTGCCAGCAGGTTAGGGGACAGCGAGCAGTACTTC TRBV2 TRBD1 many TRBJ2-7
CASSSSDGQDTEAFF TGTGCCAGCAGCTCCTCCGATGGCCAGGACACTGAAGCTTTCTTT TRBV11-2 NA NA TRBJ1-1
CASSQAVSAYEQYF TGCGCCAGCAGCCAAGCTGTTTCGGCCTACGAGCAGTACTTC TRBV4-1 NA NA TRBJ2-7
CSASTRISGANVLTF TGCAGTGCTAGCACCAGAATCTCTGGGGCCAACGTCCTGACTTTC TRBV20-1 NA many TRBJ2-6